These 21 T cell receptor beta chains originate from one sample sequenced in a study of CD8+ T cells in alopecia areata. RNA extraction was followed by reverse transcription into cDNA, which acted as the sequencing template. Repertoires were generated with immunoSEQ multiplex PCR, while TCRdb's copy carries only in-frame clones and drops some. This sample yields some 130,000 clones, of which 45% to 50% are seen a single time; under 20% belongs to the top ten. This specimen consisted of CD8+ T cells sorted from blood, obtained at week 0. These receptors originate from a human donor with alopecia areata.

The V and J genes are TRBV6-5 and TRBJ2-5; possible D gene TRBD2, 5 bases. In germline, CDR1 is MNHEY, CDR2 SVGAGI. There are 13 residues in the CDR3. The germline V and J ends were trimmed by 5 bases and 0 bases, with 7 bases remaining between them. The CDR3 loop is CASSEGHQETQYF. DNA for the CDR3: TGTGCCAGCAGTGAGGGTCACCAAGAGACCCAGTACTTC.

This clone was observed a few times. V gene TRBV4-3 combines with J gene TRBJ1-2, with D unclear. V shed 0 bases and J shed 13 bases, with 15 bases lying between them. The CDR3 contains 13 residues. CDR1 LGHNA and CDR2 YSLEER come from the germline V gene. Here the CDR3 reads CASSQDAELEGTF. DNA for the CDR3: TGCGCCAGCAGCCAAGATGCGGAGCTAGAGGGCACCTTC.

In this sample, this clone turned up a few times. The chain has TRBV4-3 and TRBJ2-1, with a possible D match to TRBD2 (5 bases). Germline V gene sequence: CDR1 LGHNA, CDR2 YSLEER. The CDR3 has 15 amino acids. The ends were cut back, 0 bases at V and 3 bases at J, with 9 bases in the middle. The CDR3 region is CASSQELGNYNEQFF. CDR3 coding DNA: TGCGCCAGCAGCCAAGAACTAGGAAACTACAATGAGCAGTTCTTC.

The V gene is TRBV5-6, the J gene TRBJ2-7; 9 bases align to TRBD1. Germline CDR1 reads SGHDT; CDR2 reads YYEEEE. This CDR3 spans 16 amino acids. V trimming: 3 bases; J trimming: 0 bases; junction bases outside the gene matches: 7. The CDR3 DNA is TGTGCCAGCAGCTGGGAGGGACAGGGATTCTCCTACGAGCAGTACTTC. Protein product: CASSWEGQGFSYEQYF.

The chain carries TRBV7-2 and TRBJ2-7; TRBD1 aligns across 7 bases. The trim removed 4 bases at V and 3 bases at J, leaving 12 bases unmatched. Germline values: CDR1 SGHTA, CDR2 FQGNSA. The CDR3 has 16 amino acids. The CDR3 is CASSSRFGTGDYEQYF. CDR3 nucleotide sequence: TGTGCCAGCAGCTCACGGTTTGGTACAGGGGACTACGAGCAGTACTTC.

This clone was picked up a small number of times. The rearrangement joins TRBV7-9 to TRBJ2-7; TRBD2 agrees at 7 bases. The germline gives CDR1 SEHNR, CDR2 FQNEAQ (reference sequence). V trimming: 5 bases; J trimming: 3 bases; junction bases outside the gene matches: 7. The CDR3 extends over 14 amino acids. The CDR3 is CASSRVGGNYEQYF. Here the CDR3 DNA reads TGTGCCAGCAGCCGAGTCGGGGGGAACTACGAGCAGTACTTC.

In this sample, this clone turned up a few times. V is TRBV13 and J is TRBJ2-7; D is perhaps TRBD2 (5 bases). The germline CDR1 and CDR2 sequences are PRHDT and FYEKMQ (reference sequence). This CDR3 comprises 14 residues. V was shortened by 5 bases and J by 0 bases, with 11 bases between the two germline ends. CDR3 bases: TGTGCCAGCAGCGAGGGATTGAGCTCCTACGAGCAGTACTTC. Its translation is CASSEGLSSYEQYF.

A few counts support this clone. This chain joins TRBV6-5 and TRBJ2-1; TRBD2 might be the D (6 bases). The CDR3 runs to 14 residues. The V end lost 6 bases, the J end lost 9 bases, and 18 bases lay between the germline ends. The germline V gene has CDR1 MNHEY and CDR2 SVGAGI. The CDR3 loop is CASRTPSEGPEQFF. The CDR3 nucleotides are TGTGCCAGCAGAACCCCCTCGGAGGGTCCTGAGCAGTTCTTC.

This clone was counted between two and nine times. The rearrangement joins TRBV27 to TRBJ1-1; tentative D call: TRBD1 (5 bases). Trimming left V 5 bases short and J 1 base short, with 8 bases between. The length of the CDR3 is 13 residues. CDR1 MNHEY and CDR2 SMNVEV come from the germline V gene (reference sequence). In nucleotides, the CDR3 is TGTGCCAGCAGTCCCCAGGGGAACACTGAAGCTTTCTTT. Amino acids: CASSPQGNTEAFF.

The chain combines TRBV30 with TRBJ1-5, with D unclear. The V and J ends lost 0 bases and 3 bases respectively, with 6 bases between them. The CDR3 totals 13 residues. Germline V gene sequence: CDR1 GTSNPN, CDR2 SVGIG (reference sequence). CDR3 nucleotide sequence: TGTGCCTGGAGTGTGACAAACAATCAGCCCCAGCATTTT. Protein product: CAWSVTNNQPQHF. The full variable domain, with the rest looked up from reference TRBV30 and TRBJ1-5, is SQTIHQWPATLVQPVGSPLSLECTVEGTSNPNLYWYRQAAGRGLQLLFYSVGIGQISSEVPQNLSASRPQDRQFILSSKKLLLSDSGFYLCAWSVTNNQPQHFGDGTRLSIL.

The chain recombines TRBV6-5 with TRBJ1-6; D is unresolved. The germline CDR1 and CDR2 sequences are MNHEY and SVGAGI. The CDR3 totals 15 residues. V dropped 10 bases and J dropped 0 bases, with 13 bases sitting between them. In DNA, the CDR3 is TGTGCCATCAGCCCACAGAGCTCCTATAATTCACCCCTCCACTTT. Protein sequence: CAISPQSSYNSPLHF.

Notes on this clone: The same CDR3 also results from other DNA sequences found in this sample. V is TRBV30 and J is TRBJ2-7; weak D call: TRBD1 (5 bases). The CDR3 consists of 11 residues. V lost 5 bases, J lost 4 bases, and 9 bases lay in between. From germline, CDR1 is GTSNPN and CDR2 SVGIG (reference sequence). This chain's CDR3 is CAWGQGYEQYF. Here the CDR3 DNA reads TGTGCCTGGGGCCAGGGTTACGAGCAGTACTTC.

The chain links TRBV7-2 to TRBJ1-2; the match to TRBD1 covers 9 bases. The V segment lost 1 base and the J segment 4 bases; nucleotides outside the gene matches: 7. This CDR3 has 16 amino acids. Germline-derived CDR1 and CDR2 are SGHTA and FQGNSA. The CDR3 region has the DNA TGTGCCAGCAGCTTAGTTTCGGACAGGGGTCTCTATGGCTACACCTTC. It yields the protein CASSLVSDRGLYGYTF.

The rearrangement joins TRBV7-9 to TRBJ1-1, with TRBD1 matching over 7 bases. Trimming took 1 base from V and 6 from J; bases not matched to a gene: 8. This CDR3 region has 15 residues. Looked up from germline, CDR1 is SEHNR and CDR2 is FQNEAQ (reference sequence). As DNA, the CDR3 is TGTGCCAGCAGCTTAGGCCTCACAGGGGAAGCTGAAGCTTTCTTT. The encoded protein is CASSLGLTGEAEAFF.

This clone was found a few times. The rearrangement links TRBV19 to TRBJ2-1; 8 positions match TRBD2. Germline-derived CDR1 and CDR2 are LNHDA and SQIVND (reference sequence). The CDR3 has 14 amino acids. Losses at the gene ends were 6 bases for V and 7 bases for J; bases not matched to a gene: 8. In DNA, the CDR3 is TGTGCCAGTAGCACGGGTAGCGGGGTAAATGAGCAGTTCTTC. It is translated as CASSTGSGVNEQFF.

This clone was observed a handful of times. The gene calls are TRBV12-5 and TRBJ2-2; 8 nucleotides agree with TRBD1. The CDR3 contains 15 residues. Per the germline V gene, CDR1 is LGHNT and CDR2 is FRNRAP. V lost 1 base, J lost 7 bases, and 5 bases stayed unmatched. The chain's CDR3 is CASGLEHRGVGELFF. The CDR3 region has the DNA TGTGCTAGTGGTTTGGAACACAGGGGGGTCGGGGAGCTGTTTTTT.

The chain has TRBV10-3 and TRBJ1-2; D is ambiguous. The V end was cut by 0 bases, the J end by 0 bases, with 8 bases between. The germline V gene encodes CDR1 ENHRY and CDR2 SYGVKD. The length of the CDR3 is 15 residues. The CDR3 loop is CAISESEGTNYGYTF. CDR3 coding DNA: TGTGCCATCAGTGAGTCGGAAGGGACTAACTATGGCTACACCTTC.

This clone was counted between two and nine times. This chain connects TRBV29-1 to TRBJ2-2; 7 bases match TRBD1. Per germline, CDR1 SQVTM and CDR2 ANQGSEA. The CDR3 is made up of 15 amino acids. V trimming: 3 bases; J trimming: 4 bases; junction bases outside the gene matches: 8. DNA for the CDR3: TGCAGCGTTGAGGTGTGGGCAGGGGGCACCGGGGAGCTGTTTTTT. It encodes CSVEVWAGGTGELFF.

CDR3 nucleotide sequence: TGCAGCGTTGAGGGTCAGGGGACCTCCTACGAGCAGTACTTC. Translated, it gives CSVEGQGTSYEQYF. The chain recombines TRBV29-1 with TRBJ2-7; tentative D call: TRBD1 (6 bases). Germline assignment: CDR1 SQVTM and CDR2 ANQGSEA. The CDR3 sequence is 14 residues long. V lost 3 bases and J 0 bases, leaving 12 bases between the germline ends.

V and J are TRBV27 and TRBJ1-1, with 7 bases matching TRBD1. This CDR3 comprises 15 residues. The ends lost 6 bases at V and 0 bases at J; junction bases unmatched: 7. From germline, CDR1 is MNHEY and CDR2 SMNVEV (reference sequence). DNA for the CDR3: TGTGCCAGCAGAAAACGACAGGGCGTGAACACTGAAGCTTTCTTT. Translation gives CASRKRQGVNTEAFF.

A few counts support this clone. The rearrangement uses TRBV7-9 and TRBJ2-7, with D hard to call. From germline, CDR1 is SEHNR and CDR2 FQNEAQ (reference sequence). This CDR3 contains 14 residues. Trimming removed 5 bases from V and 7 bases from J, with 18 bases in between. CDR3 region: CASSDGPNEREQYF. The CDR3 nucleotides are TGTGCCAGCAGCGATGGGCCAAATGAGAGGGAGCAGTACTTC.